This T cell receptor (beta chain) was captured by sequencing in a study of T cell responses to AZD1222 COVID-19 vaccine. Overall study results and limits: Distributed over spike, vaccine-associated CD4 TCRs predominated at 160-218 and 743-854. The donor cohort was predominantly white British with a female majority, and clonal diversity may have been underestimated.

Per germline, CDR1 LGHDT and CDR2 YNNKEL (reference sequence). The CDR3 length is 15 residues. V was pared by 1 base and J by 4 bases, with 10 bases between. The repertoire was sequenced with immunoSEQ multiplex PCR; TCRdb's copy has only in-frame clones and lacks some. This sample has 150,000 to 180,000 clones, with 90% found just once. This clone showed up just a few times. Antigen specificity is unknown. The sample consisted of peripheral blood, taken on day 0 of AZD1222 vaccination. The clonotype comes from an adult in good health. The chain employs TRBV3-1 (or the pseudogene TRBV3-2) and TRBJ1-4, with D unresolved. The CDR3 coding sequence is TGTGCCAGCAGCCAAGGGTGGTGGGGTAATGAAAAACTGTTTTTT. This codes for CASSQGWWGNEKLFF.